This is a list of T cell receptor beta chains from one sample in a study of CD8 T cells in Susac syndrome. TCRdb itself ran the immunoSEQ multiplex PCR reads through MiXCR, one entry per CDR3 protein. The sample yields 170,000 or so distinct CDR3 sequences, about 96% seen once. Material: CD4+ T cells from PBMCs. The receptors were gathered from a human donor with Susac syndrome. Both conserved end residues are part of each CDR3. A D gene is named only where the DNA matches it firmly. Only part of the rows carry a size: once, few, many, or a class if the clone is expanded.

size	V	D	J	DNA	CDR3
once	TRBV2	TRBD1	TRBJ2-5	TGTGCCACAACAGGGGACCAAGAGACCCAGTACTTC	CATTGDQETQYF
NA	TRBV5-6	TRBD1	TRBJ2-5	TGTGCCAGCAGCGGATCCGGGACAGAAGAGACCCAGTACTTC	CASSGSGTEETQYF
NA	TRBV20-1	NA	TRBJ2-7	TGCAGTGCTAGAGATTCAGGGGCTTCCTACGAGCAGTACTTC	CSARDSGASYEQYF
once	TRBV13	NA	TRBJ2-1	TGTGCCAGCACCCGAAAGAGCTCCTACAATGAGCAGTTCTTC	CASTRKSSYNEQFF
NA	TRBV25-1	NA	TRBJ1-6	TGTGCCAGCAGTGGAGCGGTATCCCTCCACTTT	CASSGAVSLHF
once	TRBV12-3/TRBV12-4	NA	TRBJ1-2	TGTGCCAGCAGTCCGACTCGGGGGCGTACCTATGGCTACACCTTC	CASSPTRGRTYGYTF
NA	TRBV24-1	NA	TRBJ1-1	TGTGCCACCAGTCAGACTGGGATCACTGAAGCTTTCTTT	CATSQTGITEAFF
NA	TRBV28	NA	TRBJ1-5	TGTGCCAGCTGCACTCGACGGGGGGATCAGCCCCAGCATTTT	CASCTRRGDQPQHF
NA	TRBV30	NA	TRBJ2-7	TGTGCCTGGAGTGAGGGGACCTACGAGCAGTACTTC	CAWSEGTYEQYF
NA	TRBV6-1	TRBD2	TRBJ2-1	TGTGCCAGCAGTCCCTACAGTAGCGGGAGAGGAGCCTACAATGAGCAGTTCTTC	CASSPYSSGRGAYNEQFF
NA	TRBV20-1	TRBD1	TRBJ1-5	TGCAGTGCTAGAAGGGACAGGGGTTCTTATAGCAATCAGCCCCAGCATTTT	CSARRDRGSYSNQPQHF
NA	TRBV30	NA	TRBJ2-1	TGTGCCTGGAGTGCGGACCCGGGACCGCCGGTGGGTGAGCAGTTCTTC	CAWSADPGPPVGEQFF
NA	TRBV7-2	NA	TRBJ2-1	TGTGCCAGCAGCTTAGCGTCGGGGGACAATGAGCAGTTCTTC	CASSLASGDNEQFF
NA	TRBV29-1	NA	TRBJ2-1	TGCAGCGTTGCCAAAAACAATGAGCAGTTCTTC	CSVAKNNEQFF
NA	TRBV10-3	TRBD2	TRBJ2-2	TGTGCCATTCGACTAGCGGAGAACACCGGGGAGCTGTTTTTT	CAIRLAENTGELFF
NA	TRBV9	NA	TRBJ2-1	TGTGCCAGCAGCCTAAATAGTAGGGGGGGCGAGCAGTTCTTC	CASSLNSRGGEQFF
NA	TRBV29-1	TRBD1	TRBJ1-2	TGCAGCGGCGTCGACAGGGAGAACTATGGCTACACCTTC	CSGVDRENYGYTF
NA	TRBV29-1	NA	TRBJ2-4	TGCAGCGTTGAATCCAGGGCCAAAAACATTCAGTACTTC	CSVESRAKNIQYF
NA	TRBV20-1	NA	TRBJ2-2	TGCAGTGCACCTGCGTACAGGGTTAAGGGGGGGACCGGGGAGCTGTTTTTT	CSAPAYRVKGGTGELFF
NA	TRBV5-1	TRBD1	TRBJ2-7	TGCGCCAGCAGCGGACAGGTTAGCTCCTACGAGCAGTACTTC	CASSGQVSSYEQYF
once	TRBV30	TRBD1	TRBJ1-2	TGTGCCTGGAGTGGAGAGAACAGGGGTAACTATGGCTACACCTTC	CAWSGENRGNYGYTF
NA	TRBV29-1	NA	TRBJ2-3	TGCAGCGTTGCACCGACAGCGAGCACAGATACGCAGTATTTT	CSVAPTASTDTQYF
NA	TRBV7-9	NA	TRBJ1-4	TGTGCCAGCAGCCTACAGCTTGGGGGAGAAAAACTGTTTTTT	CASSLQLGGEKLFF
NA	TRBV12-3/TRBV12-4	NA	TRBJ2-3	TGTGCCTGCAGGAGGCAGCAGTCCATGGCGGCGAGGGGGGATACGCAGTATTTT	CACRRQQSMAARGDTQYF
NA	TRBV2	NA	TRBJ1-5	TGTGCCAGCGTCGGTACATCACCAAATCAGCCCCAGCATTTT	CASVGTSPNQPQHF
NA	TRBV11-2	NA	TRBJ1-4	TGTGCCAGCAGCTTAGAGTTGGCGGAAAAACTGTTTTTT	CASSLELAEKLFF
NA	TRBV4-2	NA	TRBJ2-7	TGTGCCAGCAGCCTGGGACCCAACTACGAGCAGTACTTC	CASSLGPNYEQYF
once	TRBV28	TRBD2	TRBJ2-5	TGTGCCAGCAGTTCCCCTTCCCGAGCGGGGGGGCAAGAGACCCAGTACTTC	CASSSPSRAGGQETQYF
NA	TRBV6-5	NA	TRBJ1-2	TGTGCCAGCAGCCGGACAGACTCTAACTATGGCTACACCTTC	CASSRTDSNYGYTF
NA	TRBV7-2	NA	TRBJ2-5	TGTGCCAGCGGATTAGCAGCCCAAGAGACCCAGTACTTC	CASGLAAQETQYF
NA	TRBV20-1	NA	TRBJ1-5	TGCAGTGCTAGAGTAGGGGCAGAGAATCAGCCCCAGCATTTT	CSARVGAENQPQHF
NA	TRBV12-3/TRBV12-4	NA	TRBJ2-7	TGTGCCAGCAGTAGTAGCGTAAACTACGAGCAGTACTTC	CASSSSVNYEQYF
NA	TRBV27	TRBD2	TRBJ2-1	TGTGCCAGCAGTTTATATTTGCGGGGGACCTCCTACAATGAGCAGTTCTTC	CASSLYLRGTSYNEQFF
NA	TRBV28	NA	TRBJ1-1	TGTGCCAGCAGTTTTCCGGGTCCCGCTGAAGCTTTCTTT	CASSFPGPAEAFF
NA	TRBV30	NA	TRBJ2-1	TGTGCCTGGAGTGCGTCACTAGCACACAATGAGCAGTTCTTC	CAWSASLAHNEQFF
NA	TRBV29-1	TRBD2	TRBJ2-1	TGCAGCGTTGAAGTTAGCGGGGGGAGTACGCGAGTCTTC	CSVEVSGGSTRVF
NA	TRBV20-1	TRBD2	TRBJ2-5	TGCAGTGCTCCAAAACCGGGAGGGGGAGAGACCCAGTACTTC	CSAPKPGGGETQYF
NA	TRBV20-1	NA	TRBJ2-7	TGCAGCGCCAGATGGACAAAATACGAGCAGTACTTC	CSARWTKYEQYF
NA	TRBV24-1	NA	TRBJ2-5	TGTGCCACCAGTGGCCCGTCTAGTCGGCAAGAGACCCAGTACTTC	CATSGPSSRQETQYF
NA	TRBV29-1	NA	TRBJ2-2	TGCAGCGTTGCAGCCAGGGTGGGCACCGGGGAGCTGTTTTTT	CSVAARVGTGELFF
NA	TRBV3-1	NA	TRBJ2-1	TGTGCCAGCAGCCTCCGTTCCGGAGTCTGGGGGCCCAATGAGCAGTTCTTC	CASSLRSGVWGPNEQFF
few	TRBV6-5	TRBD1	TRBJ1-2	TGTGCCAGCAGCGGGACAGGCATCTATGGCTACACCTTC	CASSGTGIYGYTF
NA	TRBV15	TRBD1	TRBJ1-2	TGTGCCACCAGCAGGACAGGGTTTGGCTACACCTTC	CATSRTGFGYTF
NA	TRBV15	NA	TRBJ1-2	TGTGCCACCAGCCCCGACCTGCAGTATGGCTACACCTTC	CATSPDLQYGYTF
NA	TRBV7-9	NA	TRBJ1-1	TGTGCCAGCAGCTACGCGCAGGGCACTGAAGCTTTCTTT	CASSYAQGTEAFF
once	TRBV28	TRBD1	TRBJ1-2	TGTGCCAGCAGTTCGGACAGGGGTCGTTATGGCTACACCTTC	CASSSDRGRYGYTF
NA	TRBV9	NA	TRBJ2-5	TGTGCCAGCAGCACCTGGTGGGGGACGGAAGAGACCCAGTACTTC	CASSTWWGTEETQYF
NA	TRBV6-5	NA	TRBJ1-2	TGTGCCAGCTACAGGGTCATCTATGGCTACACCTTC	CASYRVIYGYTF
NA	TRBV6-5	NA	TRBJ1-3	TGTGCCAGCAGTTACGGAGAAGGAAACACCATATATTTT	CASSYGEGNTIYF
NA	TRBV30	NA	TRBJ1-5	TGTGCCTGGAGTTCCCGCGGGGGACAGCCCCAGCATTTT	CAWSSRGGQPQHF